This TCR beta chain derives from a study of cytomegalovirus exposure and HLA in healthy donors. General study findings and limits: What TCR beta sequences reportedly achieved was accurate prediction of HLA-A and HLA-B alleles in most subjects. What a later analysis reportedly showed was that an Asian-associated ancestry cluster had fewer N-insertions than the roughly 670-donor mean. A later analysis associated 16,000 or so TCR beta sequences with HLA alleles at a 0.05 false discovery rate.

Details on this clone: The antigen remains unidentified.

It was with 60 Vbeta and 13 Jbeta primers that the PCR ran. Generated by immunoSEQ multiplex PCR, the TCRdb table keeps only in-frame clones and is missing some. The sample includes approximately 190,000 clones. V lost 10 bases, J lost 1 base, and 22 bases lay in between. The CDR3 is 16 residues long. Germline assignment: CDR1 LNHDA and CDR2 SQIVND (reference sequence). The receptor comes from a boy between 10 and 17 years old in good health and CMV-seronegative. The chain uses TRBV19 and TRBJ1-2; perhaps TRBD1 as D (6 bases). The sample was PBMCs. This CDR3 reads CATSEGTGRFNYGYTF. In DNA form, the CDR3 reads TGTGCCACCTCAGAGGGCACAGGGCGCTTTAACTATGGCTACACCTTC.